This T cell receptor beta chain was sequenced in a study of cytomegalovirus exposure and HLA in healthy donors. V lost 5 bases to trimming and J lost 4 bases; unmatched junction nucleotides: 12. Germline-derived CDR1 and CDR2 are SGHAT and FQNNGV. This CDR3 spans 16 amino acids. In the case of this clone: Antigen: not known.

In the PCR, 60 Vbeta and 13 Jbeta primers were used. Data came from immunoSEQ multiplex PCR; TCRdb stores just in-frame clones and leaves some out. Of about 150,000 clones listed, approximately 78% were seen once; the top ten hold approximately 1.5%. Regarding the study as a whole: Specificity of a few CMV-associated chains for CMV antigens was verified in vitro. When analyzed later, a missense DCLRE1C variant was found to be linked to TCR beta V- and J-gene trimming. A later analysis, which compared TCR beta chains of equal frequency, found the HLA-associated ones more clonally expanded. Using the classifier, cytomegalovirus status was reportedly diagnosed with high specificity and sensitivity.

The rearrangement uses TRBV11-2 and TRBJ2-7, with 9 bases lining up with TRBD2. This clonotype originated in a male donor in good health and CMV-seronegative. Input material: PBMCs. In DNA form, the CDR3 reads TGTGCCAGCAGCCCCGGGGGAGCGGGGGGTTGGTACGAGCAGTACTTC. As protein: CASSPGGAGGWYEQYF.